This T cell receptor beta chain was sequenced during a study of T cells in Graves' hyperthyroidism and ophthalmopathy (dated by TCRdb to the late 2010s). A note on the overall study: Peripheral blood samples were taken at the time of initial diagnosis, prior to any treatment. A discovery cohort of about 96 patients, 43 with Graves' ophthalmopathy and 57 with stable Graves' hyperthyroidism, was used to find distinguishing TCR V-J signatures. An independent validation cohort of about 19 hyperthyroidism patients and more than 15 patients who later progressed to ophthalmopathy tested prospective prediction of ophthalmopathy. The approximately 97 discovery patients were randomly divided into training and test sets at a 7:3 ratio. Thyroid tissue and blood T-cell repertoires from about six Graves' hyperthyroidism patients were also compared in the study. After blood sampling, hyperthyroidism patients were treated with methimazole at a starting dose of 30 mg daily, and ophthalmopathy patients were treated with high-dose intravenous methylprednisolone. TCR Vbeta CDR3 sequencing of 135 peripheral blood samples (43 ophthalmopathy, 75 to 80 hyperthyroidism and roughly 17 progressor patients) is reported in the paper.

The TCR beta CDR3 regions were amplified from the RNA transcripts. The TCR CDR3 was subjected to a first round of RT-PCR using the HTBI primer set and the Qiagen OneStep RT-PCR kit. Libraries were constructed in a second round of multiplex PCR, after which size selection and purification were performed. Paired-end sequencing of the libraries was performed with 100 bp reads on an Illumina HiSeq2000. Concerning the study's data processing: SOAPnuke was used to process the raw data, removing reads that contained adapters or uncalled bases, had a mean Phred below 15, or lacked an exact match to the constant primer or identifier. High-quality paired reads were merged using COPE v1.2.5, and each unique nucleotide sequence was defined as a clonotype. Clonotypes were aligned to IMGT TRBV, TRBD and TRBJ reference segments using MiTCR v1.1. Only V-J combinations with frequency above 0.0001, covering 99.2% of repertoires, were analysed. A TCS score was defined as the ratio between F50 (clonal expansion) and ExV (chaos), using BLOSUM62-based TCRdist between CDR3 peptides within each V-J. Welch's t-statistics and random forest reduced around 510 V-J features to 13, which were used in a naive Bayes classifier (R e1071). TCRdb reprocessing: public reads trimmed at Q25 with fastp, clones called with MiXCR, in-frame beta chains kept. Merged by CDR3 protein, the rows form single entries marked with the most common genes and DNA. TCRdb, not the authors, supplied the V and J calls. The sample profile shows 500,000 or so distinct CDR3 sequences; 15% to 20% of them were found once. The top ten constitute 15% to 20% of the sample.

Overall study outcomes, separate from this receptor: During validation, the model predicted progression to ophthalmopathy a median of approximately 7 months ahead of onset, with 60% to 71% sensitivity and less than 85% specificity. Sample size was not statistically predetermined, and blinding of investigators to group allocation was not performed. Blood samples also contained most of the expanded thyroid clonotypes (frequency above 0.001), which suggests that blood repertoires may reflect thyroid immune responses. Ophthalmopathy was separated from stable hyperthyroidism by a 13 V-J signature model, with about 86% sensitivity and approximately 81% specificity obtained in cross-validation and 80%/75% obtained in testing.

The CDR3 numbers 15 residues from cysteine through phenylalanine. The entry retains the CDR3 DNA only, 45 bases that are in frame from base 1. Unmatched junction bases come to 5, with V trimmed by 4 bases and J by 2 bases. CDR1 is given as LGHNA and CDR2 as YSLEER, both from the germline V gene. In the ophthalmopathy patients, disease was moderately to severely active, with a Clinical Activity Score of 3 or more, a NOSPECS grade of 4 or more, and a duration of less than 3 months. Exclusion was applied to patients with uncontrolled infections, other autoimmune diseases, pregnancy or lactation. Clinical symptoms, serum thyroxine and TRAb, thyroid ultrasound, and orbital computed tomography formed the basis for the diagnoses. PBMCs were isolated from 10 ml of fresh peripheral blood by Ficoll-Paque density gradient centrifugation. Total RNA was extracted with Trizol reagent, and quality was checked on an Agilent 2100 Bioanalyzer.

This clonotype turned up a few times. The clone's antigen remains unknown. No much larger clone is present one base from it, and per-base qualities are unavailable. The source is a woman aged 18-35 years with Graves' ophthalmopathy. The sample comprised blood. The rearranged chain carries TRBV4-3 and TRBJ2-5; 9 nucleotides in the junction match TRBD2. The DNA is TGCGCCAGCAGCCCGACTAGCGGATATCAAGAGACCCAGTACTTC. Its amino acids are CASSPTSGYQETQYF.